These T cell receptor beta chains were read from a single sample in a study of cytomegalovirus exposure and HLA in healthy donors. Only in-frame clones appear in the TCRdb table, and some are missing; sequencing was by immunoSEQ multiplex PCR. This table holds 200,000 or so clones, 65% to 85% found once. The sequenced sample consisted of PBMCs. These receptor sequences come from a boy between 2 and 10 years old in good health and CMV-seronegative. The CDR3 runs from the conserved cysteine through the conserved F or W. D genes are given only for firm matches. Rows may omit the clone size; those that give it use once, few, many or a size class.

TRBJ2-7 NA TRBD1 TRBV9 CASSVSPTGTGNSYEQYF TGTGCCAGCAGCGTATCTCCCACCGGGACAGGGAACAGCTACGAGCAGTACTTC
TRBJ1-2 NA NA TRBV19 CASSDRSAYGYTF TGTGCCAGTAGCGACAGGTCGGCCTATGGCTACACCTTC
TRBJ2-7 few TRBD2 TRBV5-6 CASSSGGGEQYF TGTGCCAGCAGCTCCGGGGGGGGCGAGCAGTACTTC
TRBJ1-4 few TRBD1 TRBV4-3 CASSQGIPNRGNEKLFF TGCGCCAGCAGCCAAGGCATTCCCAACAGGGGGAATGAAAAACTGTTTTTT
TRBJ2-1 NA NA TRBV4-2 CASSQENYLSYNEQFF TGTGCCAGCAGCCAAGAAAACTACCTATCCTACAATGAGCAGTTCTTC
TRBJ2-5 NA TRBD1 TRBV27 CASSPSNRVGQGTQYF TGTGCCAGCAGTCCAAGTAACAGGGTAGGACAGGGGACCCAGTACTTC
TRBJ2-7 NA TRBD2 TRBV7-2 CASSGTSGTYEQYF TGTGCCAGCAGTGGGACTAGCGGGACCTACGAGCAGTACTTC
TRBJ1-2 NA TRBD1 TRBV27 CASSLRGDRGRYGYTF TGTGCCAGCAGTTTAAGAGGGGACAGGGGGAGATATGGCTACACCTTC
TRBJ2-2 NA TRBD2 TRBV7-9 CASSQSLAGTLTGELFF TGTGCCAGCAGCCAATCTCTAGCGGGGACGCTAACCGGGGAGCTGTTTTTT
TRBJ2-2 once TRBD1 TRBV27 CASKAHGTESTGELFF TGTGCCAGCAAAGCCCACGGGACAGAATCCACCGGGGAGCTGTTTTTT
TRBJ1-4 NA TRBD1 TRBV7-6 CASSSRAGTGDREKLFF TGTGCCAGCAGCTCCAGAGCCGGGACAGGGGATCGTGAAAAACTGTTTTTT
TRBJ2-2 few TRBD1 TRBV6-6 CASSLTGANTGELFF TGTGCCAGCAGTCTGACAGGGGCGAACACCGGGGAGCTGTTTTTT
TRBJ2-3 NA TRBD2 TRBV7-2 CASSLSGVITDTQYF TGTGCCAGCAGCTTAAGCGGGGTTATCACAGATACGCAGTATTTT
TRBJ2-3 NA TRBD1 TRBV5-1 CASEGGGGDTQYF TGCGCCAGTGAAGGGGGCGGAGGAGATACGCAGTATTTT
TRBJ1-4 NA NA TRBV7-2 CASSRGQSEKLFF TGTGCCAGCAGCCGCGGACAGTCTGAAAAACTGTTTTTT
TRBJ2-7 NA TRBD2 TRBV27 CASSLWGRAEQYF TGTGCCAGCAGTTTATGGGGGAGGGCCGAGCAGTACTTC
TRBJ2-1 NA NA TRBV7-9 CASSLRQYNEQFF TGTGCCAGCAGCCTCCGACAGTACAATGAGCAGTTCTTC
TRBJ2-7 NA NA TRBV2 CASSDIGRDIYEQYF TGTGCCAGCAGTGATATAGGCCGGGACATCTACGAGCAGTACTTC
TRBJ1-3 NA NA TRBV4-1 CASSQGMARGAGNTIYF TGCGCCAGCAGCCAAGGGATGGCCAGGGGAGCGGGAAACACCATATATTTT
TRBJ2-7 NA TRBD1 TRBV18 CASSPTTGAPYEQYF TGTGCCAGCTCACCCACGACAGGGGCTCCCTACGAGCAGTACTTC
TRBJ2-3 NA TRBD1 TRBV4-3 CASSQEGQVTDTQYF TGCGCCAGCAGCCAAGAGGGACAGGTTACAGATACGCAGTATTTT
TRBJ2-2 NA NA TRBV7-3 CASSSRLNTGELFF TGTGCCAGCAGCTCCCGACTCAACACCGGGGAGCTGTTTTTT
TRBJ2-7 NA NA TRBV4-3 CASSQVVSNFGYEQYF TGCGCCAGCAGCCAAGTCGTTAGCAATTTCGGCTACGAGCAGTACTTC
TRBJ2-3 NA TRBD2 TRBV5-4 CASSAGTSGRVYTDTQYF TGTGCCAGCAGCGCCGGGACTAGTGGGAGAGTGTACACAGATACGCAGTATTTT
TRBJ1-5 NA NA TRBV27 CASSLGGPFYSNQPQHF TGTGCCAGCAGTTTGGGGGGACCATTTTATAGCAATCAGCCCCAGCATTTT
TRBJ2-3 few NA TRBV2 CATRQDPSTDTQYF TGTGCCACCCGACAGGACCCAAGCACAGATACGCAGTATTTT
TRBJ1-1 NA NA TRBV10-3 CAISELTRAGGRAFF TGTGCCATCAGTGAGCTGACCCGGGCTGGAGGCCGAGCTTTCTTT
TRBJ1-1 NA NA TRBV15 CATSRDYTVNTEAFF TGTGCCACCAGCAGAGATTATACGGTGAACACTGAAGCTTTCTTT
TRBJ2-1 NA TRBD2 TRBV10-3 CAISGTSGGHNEQFF TGTGCCATCAGTGGGACTAGCGGGGGTCACAATGAGCAGTTCTTC
TRBJ2-1 NA TRBD1 TRBV7-9 CASSSRQGPSSYNEQFF TGTGCCAGCAGCTCGAGACAGGGCCCCTCCTCCTACAATGAGCAGTTCTTC
TRBJ2-2 NA TRBD2 TRBV7-3 CASSLGLGSGELFF TGTGCCAGCAGCTTGGGACTAGGTTCCGGGGAGCTGTTTTTT
TRBJ2-7 NA TRBD1 TRBV19 CASRNRGGEEQYF TGTGCCAGTAGAAACAGGGGTGGCGAAGAGCAGTACTTC
TRBJ2-7 NA NA TRBV5-6 CASSLAVRGEQYF TGTGCCAGCAGCTTGGCCGTGCGGGGCGAGCAGTACTTC
TRBJ1-6 once TRBD1 TRBV6-5 CASSPGQHNSPLHF TGTGCCAGCAGCCCGGGACAGCATAATTCACCCCTCCACTTT
TRBJ1-6 NA NA TRBV2 CASRKGPARNSPLHF TGTGCCAGCAGAAAGGGGCCGGCCCGGAATTCACCCCTCCACTTT
TRBJ2-5 NA NA TRBV5-1 CASRGWTGGYQETQYF TGCGCCAGCAGGGGATGGACGGGGGGCTACCAAGAGACCCAGTACTTC
TRBJ1-3 NA NA TRBV29-1 CSVAGRASSTIYF TGCAGCGTTGCAGGCAGGGCTTCTAGCACCATATATTTT
TRBJ1-1 NA NA TRBV5-5 CASSLPGRGMAEAFF TGTGCCAGCAGCTTGCCCGGAAGGGGCATGGCTGAAGCTTTCTTT
TRBJ1-2 NA TRBD1 TRBV28 CASSRGDRADGYTF TGTGCCAGCAGCCGGGGGGACAGGGCGGATGGCTACACCTTC
TRBJ2-7 NA TRBD1 TRBV11-1 CASSKGQGRYEQYF TGTGCCAGCAGTAAAGGACAGGGGCGCTACGAGCAGTACTTC
TRBJ2-7 NA TRBD2 TRBV2 CASSEARLAGDEQYF TGTGCCAGCAGTGAAGCGCGACTAGCGGGGGACGAGCAGTACTTC
TRBJ2-2 NA NA TRBV7-3 CASSFMRDTGELFF TGTGCCAGCAGCTTCATGAGGGACACCGGGGAGCTGTTTTTT
TRBJ1-2 NA NA TRBV29-1 CSFHDLIQGHNYGYTF TGCAGCTTCCACGACCTTATCCAAGGACACAACTATGGCTACACCTTC
TRBJ1-2 NA NA TRBV2 CASSEASGGWGEKNGYTF TGTGCCAGCAGTGAAGCGTCCGGAGGTTGGGGGGAAAAGAATGGCTACACCTTC
TRBJ2-7 NA NA TRBV4-3 CASSQEPFRGGYEQYF TGCGCCAGCAGCCAAGAACCATTCAGGGGCGGGTACGAGCAGTACTTC
TRBJ2-2 NA TRBD2 TRBV7-2 CASSLVPGGPVGELFF TGTGCCAGCAGCTTAGTTCCGGGGGGGCCGGTTGGGGAGCTGTTTTTT